These 15 T cell receptor beta chains were sequenced from one sample in a study of blood T cell repertoires in COVID-19. Measured with immunoSEQ multiplex PCR; TCRdb has only the in-frame clones, and not every one. The table shows approximately 200,000 clones, with 80% to 90% occurring only once. Sequencing input: PBMCs or T cells enriched from blood (not recorded which). The receptors derive from a woman aged 18-29 years in a cohort exposed to, infected with or recovered from COVID-19 (not recorded which).

The chain links TRBV11-2 to TRBJ1-1; TRBD1 is a possible D gene (5 bases). Germline assignment: CDR1 SGHAT and CDR2 FQNNGV. The ends were cut back, 0 bases at V and 3 bases at J, with 8 bases in the middle. The CDR3 runs 14 residues. CDR3 residues: CASSLEDRYTEAFF. The CDR3 nucleotides read TGTGCCAGCAGCTTAGAAGACAGATACACTGAAGCTTTCTTT.

V and J are TRBV7-3 and TRBJ2-3; 7 positions match TRBD2. The length of the CDR3 is 15 residues. V was clipped by 2 bases and J by 4 bases; unmatched bases: 6. The germline V gene has CDR1 SGHTA and CDR2 FQGTGA. CDR3: CASSLLAGVADTQYF. DNA of the CDR3: TGTGCCAGCAGCTTACTCGCGGGGGTAGCAGATACGCAGTATTTT.

This clone is a singleton in its sample. This chain uses TRBV29-1 with TRBJ2-1, with D possibly matching TRBD2 (6 bases). V was trimmed by 6 bases and J by 3 bases, leaving 24 bases between them. Germline V lookup: CDR1 SQVTM, CDR2 ANQGSEA. This CDR3 is 17 amino acids long. DNA of the CDR3: TGCAGCGTCGTAGGGAGACCGTTAGCGGTAAACTACAATGAGCAGTTCTTC. This sequence encodes CSVVGRPLAVNYNEQFF.

The table lists this clone with a count of one. V gene TRBV27 combines with J gene TRBJ1-6, with unresolved D. With 1 base removed from V and 9 bases from J, the gap between germline ends came to 13 bases. CDR3 length: 15 amino acids. The germline V gene has CDR1 MNHEY and CDR2 SMNVEV (reference sequence). CDR3 in amino acids: CASSLFLPEPSPLHF. The CDR3 DNA reads TGTGCCAGCAGTTTATTCCTGCCCGAGCCTTCACCCCTCCACTTT.

V gene TRBV5-4 combines with J gene TRBJ1-3, with 10 bases lining up with TRBD1. Germline V gives CDR1 SGHNT, CDR2 YYREEE (reference sequence). J was trimmed by 6 bases and V by 4 bases; bases with no gene match: 4. The CDR3 is made up of 14 amino acids. Here the CDR3 DNA reads TGTGCCAGCAGCCAGACAGGGGGCGAAAACACCATATATTTT. Amino acid sequence: CASSQTGGENTIYF.

V gene TRBV9 combines with J gene TRBJ2-1, with TRBD1 matching over 7 bases. V lost 3 bases to trimming and J lost 16 bases; unmatched junction nucleotides: 16. Germline V CDR1 and CDR2: SGDLS, YYNGEE. This CDR3 comprises 14 residues. The CDR3 sequence is CASSEPQGDRRKFF. The CDR3 DNA sequence: TGTGCCAGCAGCGAGCCGCAGGGGGATCGGAGAAAATTCTTC. Looking up the rest from reference TRBV9 and TRBJ2-1 gives the full variable domain: DSGVTQTPKHLITATGQRVTLRCSPRSGDLSVYWYQQSLDQGLQFLIQYYNGEERAKGNILERFSAQQFPDLHSELNLSSLELGDSALYFCASSEPQGDRRKFFGPGTRLTVL.

The genes are TRBV9 and TRBJ2-1; D is possibly TRBD2 (5 bases). The CDR3 runs 17 residues. Germline lookup yields CDR1 SGDLS and CDR2 YYNGEE. V lost 3 bases and J 8 bases, leaving 24 bases between the germline ends. In DNA form, the CDR3 reads TGTGCCAGCAGCGCCGCGAAGGCAACGGGGAAGATGGATGAGCAGTTCTTC. This translates into CASSAAKATGKMDEQFF.

The V gene is TRBV9, the J gene TRBJ1-1; the match to TRBD1 covers 7 bases. V lost 3 bases, J lost 1 base, and 6 bases stayed unmatched. The germline V gene encodes CDR1 SGDLS and CDR2 YYNGEE. The CDR3 runs to 15 residues. CDR3 loop: CASSAEGQKNTEAFF. The CDR3, as DNA: TGTGCCAGCAGCGCCGAGGGACAGAAGAACACTGAAGCTTTCTTT.

The genes are TRBV5-1 and TRBJ2-7, with 7 bases identical to TRBD2. The CDR3 length is 14 residues. Germline CDR1 reads SGHRS; CDR2 reads YFSETQ. V shed 3 bases, J shed 2 bases, and the junction held 5 bases outside the gene matches. CDR3 DNA sequence: TGCGCCAGCAGCTCGGGGAGCGGGGCCTACGAGCAGTACTTC. This sequence encodes CASSSGSGAYEQYF.

The chain joins TRBV11-2 to TRBJ2-2, with D tentatively TRBD2 (7 bases). V was clipped by 3 bases and J by 3 bases, with 11 bases between them. Germline V gives CDR1 SGHAT, CDR2 FQNNGV. The length of the CDR3 is 15 residues. CDR3 in DNA: TGTGCCAGCAGCTTGGGAGGGGGGGACACCGGGGAGCTGTTTTTT. This sequence encodes CASSLGGGDTGELFF.

The chain couples TRBV25-1 to TRBJ1-1, with 9 bases lining up with TRBD1. Germline V gene sequence: CDR1 MGHDK, CDR2 SYGVNS. V dropped 8 bases and J dropped 5; count of bases not matched to a gene: 15. The CDR3 loop spans 16 amino acids. DNA of the CDR3: TGTGCCAGCGAAATGACAGGGGACAGGGTCCGAACTGAAGCTTTCTTT. Protein sequence: CASEMTGDRVRTEAFF.

The V and J genes are TRBV4-1 and TRBJ1-5; D is possibly TRBD1 (5 bases). Trimming took off 0 bases at V and 1 base at J, with 7 bases between the two ends. Germline CDR1 MGHRA, CDR2 YSYEKL. The CDR3 covers 15 residues. The CDR3 region has the DNA TGCGCCAGCAGCCAAGAGGCAGGGAGCAATCAGCCCCAGCATTTT. Translating gives CASSQEAGSNQPQHF.

The V call is TRBV13, the J call TRBJ1-4; D is undetermined. Trimming cost V 4 bases and J 4 bases, with 10 bases left between them. CDR3 length equals 14 residues. The germline gives CDR1 PRHDT, CDR2 FYEKMQ (reference sequence). This chain's CDR3 is CASSYAPGNEKLFF. DNA of the CDR3: TGTGCCAGCAGCTACGCGCCGGGTAATGAAAAACTGTTTTTT.

The chain couples TRBV15 to TRBJ2-4; no clear D gene. This CDR3 spans 14 amino acids. Trimming pared 5 bases from V and 5 bases from J, leaving 13 bases between. Germline V gene sequence: CDR1 LNHNV, CDR2 YYDKDF (reference sequence). The DNA for the CDR3 is TGTGCCACCAGCCTGTGGGCCCTTGAAAACATTCAGTACTTC. Translated: CATSLWALENIQYF.

The chain carries TRBV7-3 and TRBJ1-2; 10 positions agree with TRBD1. The V segment lost 5 bases and the J segment 7 bases; nucleotides outside the gene matches: 10. Germline lookup yields CDR1 SGHTA and CDR2 FQGTGA. The CDR3 length is 15 residues. The CDR3: CASSQSGTGDSGYTF. The CDR3, as DNA: TGTGCCAGCAGCCAATCCGGGACAGGGGATAGTGGCTACACCTTC.